This is a list of T cell receptor beta chains from one sample in a study of CD8 T cells in Susac syndrome. MiXCR was run by TCRdb on the immunoSEQ multiplex PCR reads, yielding one entry per CDR3 protein. Of 300,000 to 350,000 distinct CDR3 sequences detected, about 91% appear once; the ten largest clones hold more than 0.06%. The sequencing input was CD4+ T cells from PBMCs. Receptors originate from a human donor with multiple sclerosis. CDR3s include the opening cysteine and the closing phenylalanine or tryptophan. Each record gives: clone size, J gene, V gene, D gene, CDR3 protein, CDR3 DNA. D genes are given only for firm matches. Clone size, where shown, is once, few, many, or a class for clones that have expanded.

-,TRBJ2-5,TRBV12-3/TRBV12-4,-,CASSSNPTGIKTQYF,TGTGCCAGCAGTTCCAATCCTACAGGGATAAAGACCCAGTACTTC
-,TRBJ2-7,TRBV5-1,-,CASSLGTDPGYEQYF,TGCGCCAGCAGCTTGGGGACGGATCCTGGCTACGAGCAGTACTTC
-,TRBJ2-5,TRBV20-1,-,CSASGDSRLETQYF,TGCAGTGCTAGTGGAGACAGCAGGCTGGAGACCCAGTACTTC
-,TRBJ2-3,TRBV5-4,TRBD1,CASNLQGTHTDTQYF,TGTGCCAGCAACCTACAGGGGACCCACACAGATACGCAGTATTTT
-,TRBJ2-1,TRBV15,TRBD2,CATSREAGGAIPLYNEQFF,TGTGCCACCAGCAGAGAGGCGGGGGGCGCTATCCCCTTGTACAATGAGCAGTTCTTC
once,TRBJ1-1,TRBV5-1,TRBD1,CASSFKTGDTEAFF,TGCGCCAGCAGCTTTAAAACAGGGGACACTGAAGCTTTCTTT
-,TRBJ1-5,TRBV12-3/TRBV12-4,TRBD1,CASSFQGAEGNQPQHF,TGTGCCAGCAGTTTCCAGGGGGCCGAGGGCAATCAGCCCCAGCATTTT
-,TRBJ1-1,TRBV5-1,-,CASSSGGWNTEAFF,TGCGCCAGCAGTTCCGGGGGTTGGAACACTGAAGCTTTCTTT
-,TRBJ2-2,TRBV5-6,TRBD1,CASSSLGQDGNTGELFF,TGTGCCAGCAGCTCCTTGGGACAGGACGGGAACACCGGGGAGCTGTTTTTT
-,TRBJ1-2,TRBV19,TRBD1,CASSIPGQGGYGYTF,TGTGCCAGTAGTATCCCGGGACAGGGGGGCTATGGCTACACCTTC
-,TRBJ2-1,TRBV29-1,TRBD2,CSVEALGLAGARGGYNEQFF,TGCAGCGTTGAAGCCCTGGGACTAGCGGGGGCCCGCGGGGGTTACAATGAGCAGTTCTTC
-,TRBJ2-7,TRBV27,-,CASSGVGADSYEQYF,TGTGCCAGCAGTGGGGTGGGGGCCGATTCCTACGAGCAGTACTTC
-,TRBJ1-2,TRBV5-4,-,CASRLPNGGEDGYTF,TGTGCCAGCCGCTTACCGAACGGGGGCGAGGATGGCTACACCTTC
-,TRBJ1-5,TRBV27,-,CASSLFRAGNQPQHF,TGTGCCAGCAGTTTATTCCGGGCAGGCAATCAGCCCCAGCATTTT
-,TRBJ1-2,TRBV4-1,-,CVSSHPDRPDYGYTF,TGCGTCAGCAGCCATCCCGACAGACCCGACTATGGCTACACCTTC
-,TRBJ2-7,TRBV19,TRBD1,CASSNPGRDRYEQYF,TGTGCCAGTAGCAACCCAGGCCGGGACAGATACGAGCAGTACTTC
-,TRBJ1-1,TRBV19,-,CASSIEGYRQTEAFF,TGTGCCAGTAGTATAGAGGGGTACAGGCAAACTGAAGCTTTCTTT
-,TRBJ1-1,TRBV6-6,-,CASSYVGAPNTEAFF,TGTGCCAGCAGTTACGTTGGGGCCCCCAACACTGAAGCTTTCTTT
-,TRBJ1-2,TRBV7-9,-,CASRGDGYGYTF,TGTGCCAGCAGGGGGGACGGCTATGGCTACACCTTC
once,TRBJ2-2,TRBV20-1,-,CSARDHGDTTGELFF,TGCAGTGCTAGAGATCATGGAGACACCACCGGGGAGCTGTTTTTT
-,TRBJ1-6,TRBV29-1,-,CSVGDTLGSPLHF,TGCAGCGTTGGGGACACCTTGGGTTCACCCCTCCACTTT
-,TRBJ1-1,TRBV12-3/TRBV12-4,TRBD1,CASSRDSITEAFF,TGTGCCAGCAGCCGGGACAGTATCACTGAAGCTTTCTTT
-,TRBJ1-1,TRBV25-1,-,CASSVRARAEAFF,TGTGCCAGCAGTGTGAGGGCACGGGCTGAAGCTTTCTTT
-,TRBJ2-2,TRBV19,TRBD1,CASRQGERSLTGELFF,TGTGCAAGCAGACAGGGAGAAAGGAGCCTCACCGGGGAGCTGTTTTTT
few,TRBJ2-7,TRBV20-1,-,CSASFGTGPLDEQYF,TGCAGTGCTAGCTTTGGGACGGGTCCATTGGACGAGCAGTACTTC
-,TRBJ2-5,TRBV19,TRBD1,CASSIGTGVKQETQYF,TGTGCCAGTAGTATTGGGACAGGGGTTAAACAAGAGACCCAGTACTTC
-,TRBJ2-7,TRBV7-2,-,CASSWGGGDYEQYF,TGTGCCAGCAGCTGGGGTGGCGGAGATTACGAGCAGTACTTC
-,TRBJ1-4,TRBV12-3/TRBV12-4,-,CASSFGPQKLFF,TGTGCCAGCAGTTTTGGTCCGCAAAAACTGTTTTTT
-,TRBJ1-3,TRBV5-6,-,CASSRNPLGNTIYF,TGTGCCAGCAGCCGTAATCCCCTTGGAAACACCATATATTTT
-,TRBJ1-2,TRBV5-1,-,CASSLAGVTNYGYTF,TGCGCCAGCAGCTTGGCAGGGGTGACTAACTATGGCTACACCTTC
-,TRBJ1-1,TRBV6-5,-,CASSIGAQRGTEAFF,TGTGCCAGCAGCATTGGCGCTCAAAGGGGCACTGAAGCTTTCTTT
-,TRBJ2-7,TRBV18,-,CASSPRGKGAKGYEQYF,TGTGCCAGCTCACCGCGGGGAAAGGGGGCGAAGGGCTACGAGCAGTACTTC
-,TRBJ1-2,TRBV29-1,-,CSVLRGYGYTF,TGCAGCGTACTTCGGGGCTATGGCTACACCTTC
-,TRBJ2-1,TRBV2,-,CASSEWRTAGQFF,TGTGCCAGCAGTGAATGGAGGACCGCGGGGCAGTTCTTC
-,TRBJ2-1,TRBV29-1,-,CSVGRAGLYNEQFF,TGCAGCGTTGGCCGGGCGGGACTGTACAATGAGCAGTTCTTC
-,TRBJ1-2,TRBV7-9,-,CASSPRTQNHYGYTF,TGTGCCAGCAGCCCGAGGACCCAGAACCACTATGGCTACACCTTC
-,TRBJ1-1,TRBV19,TRBD1,CASKIAGGVSTEAFF,TGTGCCAGTAAAATAGCAGGGGGCGTGAGCACTGAAGCTTTCTTT
-,TRBJ1-5,TRBV15,-,CATSSPRAPDGTYSNQPQHF,TGTGCCACCAGCAGCCCCCGAGCACCGGACGGAACCTATAGCAATCAGCCCCAGCATTTT
-,TRBJ2-7,TRBV30,-,CAWSSQAYEQYF,TGTGCCTGGAGTTCACAGGCCTACGAGCAGTACTTC
-,TRBJ2-5,TRBV11-2,-,CASSPRFGQGKYF,TGTGCCAGCAGCCCTAGATTTGGGCAGGGGAAGTACTTC
-,TRBJ2-2,TRBV20-1,-,CSAAVASSGTGELFF,TGCAGTGCTGCAGTTGCGAGTTCGGGCACCGGGGAGCTGTTTTTT
-,TRBJ1-2,TRBV7-9,-,CASSLDLTTYGYTF,TGTGCCAGCAGCTTAGACTTGACAACCTATGGCTACACCTTC
once,TRBJ1-2,TRBV5-1,-,CASSLEGEYYGYTF,TGCGCCAGCAGCTTGGAGGGGGAATACTATGGCTACACCTTC
-,TRBJ2-3,TRBV3-1,-,CASSQEKVRLVGNTQYF,TGTGCCAGCAGCCAAGAAAAGGTCCGGCTAGTCGGGAATACGCAGTATTTT
-,TRBJ2-1,TRBV4-1,TRBD2,CASSQAELAGFNEQFF,TGCGCCAGCAGCCAAGCTGAACTAGCGGGGTTCAATGAGCAGTTCTTC
-,TRBJ2-7,TRBV18,-,CASSFGQGPSYEQYF,TGTGCCAGCTCTTTTGGGCAGGGGCCCTCCTACGAGCAGTACTTC
-,TRBJ1-2,TRBV29-1,-,CSVGGRGLLGGYTF,TGCAGCGTTGGGGGACGAGGCCTTTTGGGCGGCTACACCTTC
-,TRBJ2-5,TRBV7-8,TRBD2,CASSLGAGTKTQYF,TGTGCCAGCAGCTTAGGAGCGGGAACGAAGACCCAGTACTTC